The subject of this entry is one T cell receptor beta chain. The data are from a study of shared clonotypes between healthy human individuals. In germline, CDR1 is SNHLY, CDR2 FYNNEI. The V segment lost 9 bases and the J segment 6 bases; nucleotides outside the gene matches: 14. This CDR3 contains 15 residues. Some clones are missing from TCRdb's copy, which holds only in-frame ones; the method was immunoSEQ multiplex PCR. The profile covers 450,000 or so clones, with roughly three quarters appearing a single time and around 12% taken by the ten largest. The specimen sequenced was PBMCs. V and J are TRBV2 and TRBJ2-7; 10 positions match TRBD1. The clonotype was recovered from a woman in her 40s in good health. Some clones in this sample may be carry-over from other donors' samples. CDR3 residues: CASSAAGTGAVEQYF. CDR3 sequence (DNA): TGTGCCAGTTCCGCGGCCGGGACAGGGGCTGTCGAGCAGTACTTC.